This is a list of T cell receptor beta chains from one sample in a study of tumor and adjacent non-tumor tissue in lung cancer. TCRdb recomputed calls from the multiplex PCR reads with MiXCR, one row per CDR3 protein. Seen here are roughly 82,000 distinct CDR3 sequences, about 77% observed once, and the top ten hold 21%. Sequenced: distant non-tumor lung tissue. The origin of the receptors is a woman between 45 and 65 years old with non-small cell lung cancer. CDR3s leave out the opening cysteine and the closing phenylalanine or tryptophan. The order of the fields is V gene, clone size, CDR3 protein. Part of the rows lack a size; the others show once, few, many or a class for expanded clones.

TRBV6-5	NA	TSRTGLQAGELS
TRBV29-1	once	SVDAPRQY
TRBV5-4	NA	ASSLAPEGIEY
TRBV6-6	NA	DSSYATGGEDEKLF
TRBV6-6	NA	ASSRDRNSPLN
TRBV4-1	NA	ASSRVGGPGTEAF
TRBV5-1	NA	ASSLVPSGQESQC
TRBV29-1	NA	SAPSTGTSVGETRY
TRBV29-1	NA	SVVEGALDTEAF
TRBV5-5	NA	ANSSPTRNTEAF